This record concerns one T cell receptor (beta chain) sequence. The antigen is undetermined. CDR1 and CDR2 (germline): SGHTS, YDEGEE. J lost 6 bases, V lost 2 bases, and 7 bases had no gene match. The CDR3 runs to 14 residues. Treatment indicated: approximately 18 received Ad26.COV2.S at low or high dose, single or two shots; 5 received placebo; per-sample allocation not given. Specimen acquisition occurred on day 63 following the initial vaccine or placebo injection. Profiled with immunoSEQ multiplex PCR; TCRdb holds only in-frame clones, not every one. The sample carries hundreds of thousands of clones, 80% to 90% recorded once. The source of the sample is a study of Ad26.COV2.S vaccination and SARS-CoV-2 variants. General study findings and limits: Placebo recipients and vaccine recipients were similar in non-spike TCR breadth.

The clonotype comes from a person between 18 and 65 years old who received the Ad26.COV2.S COVID-19 vaccine or a placebo. The chain is built from TRBV5-8 and TRBJ2-7; 8 bases fit TRBD2. This sample comprised peripheral blood, obtained in a trial of Ad26.COV2.S vaccine versus placebo. CDR3 sequence: CASSFGAGVPEQYF. CDR3 DNA: TGTGCCAGCAGCTTTGGAGCGGGAGTACCCGAGCAGTACTTC. The full variable domain, rest sourced from reference TRBV5-8 and TRBJ2-7, is EAGVTQSPTHLIKTRGQQATLRCSPISGHTSVYWYQQALGLGLQFLLWYDEGEERNRGNFPPRFSGRQFPNYSSELNVNALELEDSALYLCASSFGAGVPEQYFGPGTRLTVT.